This T cell receptor beta chain derives from a study of regulatory T cells in long-lasting Graves disease. Broader study findings: Public clonotype sharing was higher in persistent than newly diagnosed patients.

Many counts were recorded for this clonotype. Its antigen remains unknown. Time point indicated: newly diagnosed GD, antithyroid drugs for less than 3 months. With RNA extracted from PBMCs as input, the TCR library was made. V was pared by 4 bases and J by 5 bases, with 12 bases between. Germline V gene sequence: CDR1 SGHRS, CDR2 YFSETQ. The CDR3 sequence is 13 residues long. With iRepertoire HTBI primers and Arm-PCR of CDR3 regions, TCR beta libraries were built. MiXCR, run by TCRdb on the multiplex PCR reads, gives a single entry per CDR3 protein. The table lists fewer than 350,000 distinct CDR3 sequences, roughly 18% of them singletons.

Sequencing used peripheral blood mononuclear cells (PBMCs), obtained at new diagnosis, from a patient treated with antithyroid drugs. The chain is built from TRBV5-1 and TRBJ1-1; D might be TRBD1 (6 bases). This TCR derives from a female donor with Graves disease. The CDR3: CASSQTGRTEAFF. The CDR3 nucleotides are TGCGCCAGCAGCCAGACAGGACGGACTGAAGCTTTCTTT.